This passage covers 8 T cell receptor beta chains from one sample sequenced in a study of molecular identifiers for immune sequencing clone quantification (dated 2018 in TCRdb). Libraries came from PCR. Sequencing took place on an Illumina HiSeq 4000. Using fastp at Q25 and MiXCR, TCRdb reprocessed the public reads and kept productive beta chains. Every distinct CDR3 protein forms one entry, paired with its most common genes and DNA. This sample is represented by more than 450,000 distinct CDR3 sequences; about 22% of them were singletons. Under 0.85% of the sample comes from the top ten. Sequencing was carried out using naive CD8+ T cells from blood, with Jurkat cell RNA spiked in. The cell subset or site tag for this specimen amounts to: FACS-sorted CD8+CD4-CCR7+CD45RA+ naive T cells. These receptors were collected from a human donor in good health. Some libraries in this study had Jurkat cell RNA spiked in.

This chain joins TRBV25-1 and TRBJ2-7; TRBD2 might be the D (5 bases). The V end was cut by 5 bases, the J end by 3 bases, with 8 bases between. The CDR3 runs to 12 residues. The germline CDR1 and CDR2 sequences are MGHDK and SYGVNS. The CDR3, as DNA: TGTGCCAGCAGTAATGAGGGCTACGAGCAGTACTTC. As protein: CASSNEGYEQYF.

This clonotype has more than one count but fewer than ten. The chain employs TRBV12-3 or TRBV12-4 and TRBJ1-1; tentative D call: TRBD1 (6 bases). Trimming took 5 bases from V and 1 from J, leaving 14 bases between them. CDR3 size: 15 residues. This chain's CDR3 is CASSGGARGNTEAFF. The CDR3 DNA follows: TGTGCCAGCAGTGGTGGAGCCAGGGGGAACACTGAAGCTTTCTTT.

The rearrangement links TRBV7-9 to TRBJ2-7; D gene ambiguous. The CDR3 consists of 13 residues. The V and J ends lost 4 bases and 3 bases respectively, with 10 bases between them. Germline loops: CDR1 SEHNR, CDR2 FQNEAQ (reference sequence). Here the CDR3 reads CASSSLLDYEQYF. The DNA for the CDR3 is TGTGCCAGCAGCTCTCTGTTAGACTACGAGCAGTACTTC.

V gene TRBV9 combines with J gene TRBJ2-4; D could derive from TRBD1 or TRBD2 (5 bases each). The CDR3 is 18 residues long. Trimming removed 5 bases from V and 0 bases from J, with 21 bases in between. Germline V gene data show CDR1 as SGDLS and CDR2 as YYNGEE. CDR3 region: CASRFRDPRDLAKNIQYF. Here the CDR3 DNA reads TGTGCCAGCAGATTCCGGGACCCAAGAGATCTAGCCAAAAACATTCAGTACTTC.

This chain joins TRBV12-5 and TRBJ1-1; D gene unclear. The CDR3 contains 14 residues. V lost 2 bases, J lost 0 bases, and 7 bases lay in between. Germline CDR1 is LGHNT and CDR2 is FRNRAP. The CDR3 DNA sequence: TGTGCTAGTGGTTTGACGGGCCTGAACACTGAAGCTTTCTTT. Protein sequence: CASGLTGLNTEAFF.

As regards this clonotype: A read error may explain this, as a much larger clone is one base away. The chain has TRBV6-1 and TRBJ2-3; maybe TRBD2 (5 bases). The CDR3 is made up of 14 amino acids. Trimming took 11 bases from V and 1 from J, leaving 16 bases between them. The germline gives CDR1 MNHNS, CDR2 SASEGT. The CDR3 protein is CAGTPEAGTDTQYF. CDR3 coding DNA: TGTGCCGGCACCCCGGAGGCCGGCACAGATACGCAGTATTTT.

The CDR3 loop is CTSSQEDRGVQPQHF. CDR3 coding DNA: TGCACCAGCAGCCAAGAGGACAGGGGAGTGCAGCCCCAGCATTTT. The rearrangement links TRBV1 to TRBJ1-5; the table's D gene call, TRBD1, was not cross checked with the DNA. TRBV1 is a known pseudogene. CDR3 size: 15 residues.

This clonotype occurred a few times. Since no conserved phenylalanine or tryptophan closes the CDR3, a read error is the likely cause. The J gene is TRBJ1-6, the V gene TRBV6-2 or TRBV6-3, with D uncertain. The CDR3 runs 16 residues. From germline, CDR1 is MNHEY and CDR2 SVGEGT. Here the CDR3 reads CASSPAGIPYNSPLHY. The CDR3 nucleotides are TGTGCCAGCAGTCCCGCGGGGATCCCCTATAACTCACCCCTCCACTAT.